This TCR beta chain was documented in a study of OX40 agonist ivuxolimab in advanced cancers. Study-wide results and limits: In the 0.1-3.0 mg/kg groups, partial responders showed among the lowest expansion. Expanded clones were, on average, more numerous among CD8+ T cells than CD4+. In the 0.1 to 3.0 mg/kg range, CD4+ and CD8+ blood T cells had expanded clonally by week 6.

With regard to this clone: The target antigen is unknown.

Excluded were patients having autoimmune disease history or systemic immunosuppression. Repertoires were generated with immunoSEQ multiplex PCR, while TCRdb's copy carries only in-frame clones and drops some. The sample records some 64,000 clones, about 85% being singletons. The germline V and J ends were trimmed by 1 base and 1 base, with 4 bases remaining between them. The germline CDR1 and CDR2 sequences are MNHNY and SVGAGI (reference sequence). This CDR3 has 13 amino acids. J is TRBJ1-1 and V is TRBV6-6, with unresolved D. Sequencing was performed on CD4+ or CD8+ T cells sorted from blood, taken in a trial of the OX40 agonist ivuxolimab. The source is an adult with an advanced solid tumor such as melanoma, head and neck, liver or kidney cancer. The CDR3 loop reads CASSYLGNTEAFF. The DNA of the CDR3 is TGTGCCAGCAGTTACTTGGGGAACACTGAAGCTTTCTTT.